These T cell receptor beta chains were read from a single sample in a study of blood T cell repertoires in COVID-19. Measured with immunoSEQ multiplex PCR; TCRdb has only the in-frame clones, and not every one. The table lists about 300,000 clones, about 90% of them singletons. Material: PBMCs or T cells enriched from blood (not recorded which). These receptors were obtained from a woman aged 25 to 39 who had recovered from COVID-19. The CDR3 runs from the conserved cysteine through the conserved F or W. The D gene is left open where the match is weak. The size entry is marked missing in some rows and otherwise reads once, few, many or a size class.

D	V	J	size	DNA	CDR3
-	TRBV19	TRBJ1-2	once	TGTGCCAGTACAGGGGCAAACTATGGCTACACCTTC	CASTGANYGYTF
-	TRBV4-1	TRBJ1-1	-	TGCGCCAGCAGCCTTCGGGGTGAAGCTTTCTTT	CASSLRGEAFF
TRBD1	TRBV6-5	TRBJ2-7	-	TGTGCCAGCAGGCCCCCGTGGGGACAGAGCCACGAGCAGTACTTC	CASRPPWGQSHEQYF
-	TRBV2	TRBJ1-3	-	TGTGCCAGCAGGTCGGGGGGCGCCTCTGGAAACACCATATATTTT	CASRSGGASGNTIYF
TRBD1	TRBV5-5	TRBJ2-1	-	TGTGCCAGCAGCCGTACAGGGGGCCATGAGCAGTTCTTC	CASSRTGGHEQFF
-	TRBV3-1/TRBV3-2	TRBJ1-5	-	TGTGCCAGCAGCCAAGGGGGGCGGCAGCCCCAGCATTTT	CASSQGGRQPQHF
-	TRBV19	TRBJ1-5	-	TGTGCCAGTAGTATAGGACAGGGCAATCAGCCCCAGCATTTT	CASSIGQGNQPQHF
-	TRBV10-3	TRBJ1-2	once	TGTGCCATCAGTGACAGGGGTCGATTCAATGGCTACACCTTC	CAISDRGRFNGYTF
-	TRBV29-1	TRBJ2-5	-	TGCAGCGCTTATACAGAACAAGAGACCCAGTACTTC	CSAYTEQETQYF
-	TRBV15	TRBJ2-3	-	TGTGCCACCAGCGATCGGAGTACGCTGAGCACAGATACGCAGTATTTT	CATSDRSTLSTDTQYF
-	TRBV5-5	TRBJ2-5	-	TGTGCCAGCAGTCTACAGGGAACTGAGACCCAGTACTTC	CASSLQGTETQYF
-	TRBV7-2	TRBJ1-1	-	TGTGCCAGCAGCTTAAATTGGGTCGGGACTGAAGCTTTCTTT	CASSLNWVGTEAFF
TRBD2	TRBV5-1	TRBJ2-3	once	TGCGCCAGCAGCTTGTTTCGGGGGGGAAGCACAGATACGCAGTATTTT	CASSLFRGGSTDTQYF
-	TRBV4-2	TRBJ2-7	-	TGTGCCAGCAGCCAAGAACGACAGGCACACTACGAGCAGTACTTC	CASSQERQAHYEQYF
-	TRBV7-2	TRBJ1-2	-	TGTGCCAGCAGCTTATCGTCGGCAGGGGCTAACTATGGCTACACCTTC	CASSLSSAGANYGYTF
TRBD1	TRBV4-1	TRBJ2-3	-	TGCGCCAGCAGCCAAGAAATGACGTCAGGGGGAGATACGCAGTATTTT	CASSQEMTSGGDTQYF
-	TRBV6-1	TRBJ2-2	-	TGTGCCAGCAGTGGGGGGGGGCTCGCGAACACCGGGGAGCTGTTTTTT	CASSGGGLANTGELFF
-	TRBV5-1	TRBJ1-2	few	TGCGCCAGCAGCTGGGGCTCGGGGGGACCCAACTATGGCTACACCTTC	CASSWGSGGPNYGYTF
TRBD1	TRBV5-1	TRBJ1-2	once	TGCGCCAGCAGCTTGTCGGGGTTGGCAGGGGGATATGGCTACACCTTC	CASSLSGLAGGYGYTF
-	TRBV12-3/TRBV12-4	TRBJ1-5	-	TGTGCCAGCAGTTTAAGACAGAATCAGCCCCAGCATTTT	CASSLRQNQPQHF
TRBD2	TRBV5-1	TRBJ2-7	-	TGCGCCAGCAGCGGTAGCGGGGGTCCGAGCTCCTACGAGCAGTACTTC	CASSGSGGPSSYEQYF
TRBD1	TRBV6-1	TRBJ1-2	-	TGTGCCAGCAGTGAGGACAGGCTATTTAGGAACACCTTC	CASSEDRLFRNTF
-	TRBV15	TRBJ1-4	-	TGTGCCACCAACCCGGGAGGGGGGCGAGGGGAAAAACTGTTTTTT	CATNPGGGRGEKLFF
TRBD2	TRBV6-2/TRBV6-3	TRBJ2-5	-	TGTGCCAGCAGTTACCGCGGGGGGGCCTATGAGACCCAGTACTTC	CASSYRGGAYETQYF
-	TRBV12-3/TRBV12-4	TRBJ1-2	-	TGTGCCAGCACCGGCCCGGGGGGCTACACCTTC	CASTGPGGYTF
-	TRBV3-1/TRBV3-2	TRBJ1-5	-	TGTGCCAGCAGCCAAGATCCCGCAGGCAGTCAGCCCCAGCATTTT	CASSQDPAGSQPQHF
-	TRBV7-3	TRBJ1-3	-	TGTGCCAGCAGCTTAGATGGCAGGGGCACTGGAAACACCATATATTTT	CASSLDGRGTGNTIYF
-	TRBV5-4	TRBJ1-4	once	TGTGCCAGCAGTATCGCGGGGAATGAAAAACTGTTTTTT	CASSIAGNEKLFF
-	TRBV2	TRBJ1-2	-	TGTGCCAGCAGGGTCGCGAGCTCCCAGGGCTTCTATGGCTACACCTTC	CASRVASSQGFYGYTF
TRBD1	TRBV5-5	TRBJ2-5	-	TGTGCCAGCAGCACGGGGACAGCCCAAGAGACCCAGTACTTC	CASSTGTAQETQYF
-	TRBV7-2	TRBJ2-5	-	TGTGCCAGCAGGCGTCGAACCCCAGAGACCCAGTACTTC	CASRRRTPETQYF
TRBD1	TRBV24-1	TRBJ2-2	-	TGTGCCACCAGTGATCGGACAGGAGGGAACACCGGGGAGCTGTTTTTT	CATSDRTGGNTGELFF
TRBD2	TRBV5-1	TRBJ2-4	-	TGCGCCAGCAGCTTGGGTGGGACTAGCCAGAACATTCAGTACTTC	CASSLGGTSQNIQYF
TRBD1	TRBV10-2	TRBJ1-2	-	TGCGCCAGCAGGGCCGGGACAGGGGATAATGGCTACACCTTC	CASRAGTGDNGYTF
-	TRBV30	TRBJ1-1	once	TGTGCCTGGAGTCCAGGAGTCAGGGTTTCCACTGAAGCTTTCTTT	CAWSPGVRVSTEAFF
TRBD1	TRBV7-2	TRBJ2-7	once	TGTGCCAGCAGCCCGAGGCCGACTGGGACAGGGATTTCCTACGAGCAGTACTTC	CASSPRPTGTGISYEQYF
-	TRBV14	TRBJ1-3	-	TGTGCCAGCAGCCAAGAAGTAGTTCCCCGAGGAAACACCATATATTTT	CASSQEVVPRGNTIYF
-	TRBV12-2	TRBJ1-1	-	TGTGCAAGTCGCTTAAGTTTCGGGGATGCTAGGAACACTGAAGCTTTCTTT	CASRLSFGDARNTEAFF
-	TRBV6-6	TRBJ1-1	-	TGTGCCAGCACCTGGTCCCCAGGCCTCAGCCCTGAAGCTTTCTTT	CASTWSPGLSPEAFF
-	TRBV9	TRBJ1-1	-	TGTGCCAGCAGCGTATCAACAGGACCGAACACTGAAGCTTTCTTT	CASSVSTGPNTEAFF
TRBD1	TRBV9	TRBJ1-2	-	TGTGCCAGCAGCGTTGGACAGGGTGGCTATGGCTACACCTTC	CASSVGQGGYGYTF
TRBD1	TRBV2	TRBJ2-1	-	TGTGCCAGCCGCGACAGGGTGTTGTATGAGCAGTTCTTC	CASRDRVLYEQFF
-	TRBV18	TRBJ1-2	few	TGTGCCAGCTCAAGTTCAGGAAGCTACACCTTC	CASSSSGSYTF
-	TRBV2	TRBJ2-7	once	TGTGCCAGCTACGGACAGAAAAACTACGAGCAGTACTTC	CASYGQKNYEQYF
-	TRBV9	TRBJ2-3	-	TGTGCCAGCAGGAGGGGGTTACCCACAGATACGCAGTATTTT	CASRRGLPTDTQYF
-	TRBV5-1	TRBJ2-4	-	TGCGCCAGCAGCGTGTCGCCTAGCGCAGCCAAAAACATTCAGTACTTC	CASSVSPSAAKNIQYF
-	TRBV7-7	TRBJ2-1	-	TGTGCTAGCAGCTTGGGCCCCGGGGGGCAGCAGTTCTTC	CASSLGPGGQQFF
-	TRBV30	TRBJ1-1	-	TGTGCCTGGAGTCAGGTGGACACTGAAGCTTTCTTT	CAWSQVDTEAFF
-	TRBV7-9	TRBJ1-1	-	TGTGCCAGCAGCTTAGGGGGCCTGGGAGCTTTCTTT	CASSLGGLGAFF
-	TRBV5-5	TRBJ1-1	-	TGTGCCAGCAGCTTGGTGACAGCGAACACTGAAGCTTTCTTT	CASSLVTANTEAFF